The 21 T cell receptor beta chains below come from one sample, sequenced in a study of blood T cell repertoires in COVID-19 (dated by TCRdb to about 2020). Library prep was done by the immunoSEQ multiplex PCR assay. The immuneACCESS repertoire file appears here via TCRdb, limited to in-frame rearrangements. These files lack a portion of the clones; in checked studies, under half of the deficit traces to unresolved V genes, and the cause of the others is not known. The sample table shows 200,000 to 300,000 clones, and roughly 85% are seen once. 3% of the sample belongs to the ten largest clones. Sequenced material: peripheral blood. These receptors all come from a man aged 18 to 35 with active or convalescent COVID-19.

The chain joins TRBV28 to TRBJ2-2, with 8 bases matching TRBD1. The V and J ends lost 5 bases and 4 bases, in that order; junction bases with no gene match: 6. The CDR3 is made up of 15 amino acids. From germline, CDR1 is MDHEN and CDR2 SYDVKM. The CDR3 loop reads CASSPTGVGTGELFF. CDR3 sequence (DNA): TGTGCCAGCAGTCCGACAGGGGTCGGCACCGGGGAGCTGTTTTTT.

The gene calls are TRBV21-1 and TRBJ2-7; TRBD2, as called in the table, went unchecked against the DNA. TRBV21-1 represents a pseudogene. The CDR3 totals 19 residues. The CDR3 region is CASSKSLDRDSGSFYEQYF. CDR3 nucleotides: TGTGCCAGCAGCAAAAGTTTAGATCGGGATAGCGGGAGTTTCTACGAGCAGTACTTC.

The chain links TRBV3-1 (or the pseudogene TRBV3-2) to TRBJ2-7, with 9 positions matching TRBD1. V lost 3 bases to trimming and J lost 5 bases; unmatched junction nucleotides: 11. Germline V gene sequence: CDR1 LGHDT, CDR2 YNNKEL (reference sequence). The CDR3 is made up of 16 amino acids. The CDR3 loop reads CASSQGGQGIFHEQYF. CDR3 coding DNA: TGTGCCAGCAGCCAGGGGGGACAGGGAATCTTCCACGAGCAGTACTTC.

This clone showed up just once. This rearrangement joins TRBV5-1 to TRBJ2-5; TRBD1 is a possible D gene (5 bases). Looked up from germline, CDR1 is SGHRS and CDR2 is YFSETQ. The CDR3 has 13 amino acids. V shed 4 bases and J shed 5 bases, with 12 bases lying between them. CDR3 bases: TGCGCCAGCAGCATTGCAGGGCGTGAGACCCAGTACTTC. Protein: CASSIAGRETQYF.

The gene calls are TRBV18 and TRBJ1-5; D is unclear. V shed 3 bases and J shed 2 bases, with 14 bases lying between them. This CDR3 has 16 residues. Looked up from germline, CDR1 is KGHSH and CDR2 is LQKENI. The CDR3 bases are TGTGCCAGCTCACCTCTTAGAGCGGTGGGCAATCAGCCCCAGCATTTT. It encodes CASSPLRAVGNQPQHF.

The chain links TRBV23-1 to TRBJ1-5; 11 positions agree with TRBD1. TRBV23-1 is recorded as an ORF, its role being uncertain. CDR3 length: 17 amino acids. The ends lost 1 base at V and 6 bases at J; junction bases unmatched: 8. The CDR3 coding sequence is TGCGCCAGCAGTCAATTTTGGGACAGGGGGTTTAGTCAGCCCCAGCATTTT. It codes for CASSQFWDRGFSQPQHF.

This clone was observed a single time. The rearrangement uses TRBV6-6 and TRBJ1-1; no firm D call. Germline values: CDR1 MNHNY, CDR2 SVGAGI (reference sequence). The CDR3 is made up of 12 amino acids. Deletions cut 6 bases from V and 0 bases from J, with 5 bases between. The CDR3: CASSQMNTEAFF. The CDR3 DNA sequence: TGTGCCAGCAGCCAGATGAACACTGAAGCTTTCTTT.

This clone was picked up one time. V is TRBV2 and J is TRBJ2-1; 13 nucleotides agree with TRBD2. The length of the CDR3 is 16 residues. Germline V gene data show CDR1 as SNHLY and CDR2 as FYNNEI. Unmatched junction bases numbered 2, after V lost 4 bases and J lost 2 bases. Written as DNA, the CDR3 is TGTGCCAGCAGTGGACTAGCGGGAGGAACCTACAATGAGCAGTTCTTC. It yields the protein CASSGLAGGTYNEQFF. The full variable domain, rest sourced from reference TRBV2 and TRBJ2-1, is EPEVTQTPSHQVTQMGQEVILRCVPISNHLYFYWYRQILGQKVEFLVSFYNNEISEKSEIFDDQFSVERPDGSNFTLKIRSTKLEDSAMYFCASSGLAGGTYNEQFFGPGTRLTVL.

CDR3 bases: TGTGCCAGCAGCATGGACAGGGCCGGGGAGCTGTTTTTT. Translated, it gives CASSMDRAGELFF. The chain couples TRBV7-3 to TRBJ2-2; 8 positions match TRBD1. Germline CDR1 is SGHTA and CDR2 is FQGTGA. V lost 5 bases to trimming and J lost 6 bases; unmatched junction nucleotides: 2. The CDR3 is made up of 13 amino acids.

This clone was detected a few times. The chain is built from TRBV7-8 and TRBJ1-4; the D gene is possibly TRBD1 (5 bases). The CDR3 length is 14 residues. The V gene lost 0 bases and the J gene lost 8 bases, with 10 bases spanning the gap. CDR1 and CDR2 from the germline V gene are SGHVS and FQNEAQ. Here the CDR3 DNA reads TGTGCCAGCAGCTTAGCAGGGGATAGGGAAAAACTGTTTTTT. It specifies CASSLAGDREKLFF.

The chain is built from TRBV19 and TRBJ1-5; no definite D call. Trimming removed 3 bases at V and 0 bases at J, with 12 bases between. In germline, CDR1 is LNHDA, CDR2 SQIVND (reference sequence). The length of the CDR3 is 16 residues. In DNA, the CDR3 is TGTGCCAGTAGTATTAGTTCTCTCCATAGCAATCAGCCCCAGCATTTT. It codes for CASSISSLHSNQPQHF.

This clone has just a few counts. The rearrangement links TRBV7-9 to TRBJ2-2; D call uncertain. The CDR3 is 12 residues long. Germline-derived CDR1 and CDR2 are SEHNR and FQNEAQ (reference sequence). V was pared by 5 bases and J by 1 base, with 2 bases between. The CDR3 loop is CASSLNTGELFF. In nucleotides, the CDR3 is TGTGCCAGCAGCCTGAACACCGGGGAGCTGTTTTTT.

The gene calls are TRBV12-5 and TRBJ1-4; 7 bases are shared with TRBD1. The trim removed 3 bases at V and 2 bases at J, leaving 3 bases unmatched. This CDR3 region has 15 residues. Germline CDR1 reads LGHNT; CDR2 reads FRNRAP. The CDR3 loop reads CASGFGQATNEKLFF. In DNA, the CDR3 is TGTGCTAGTGGTTTTGGACAGGCCACTAATGAAAAACTGTTTTTT.

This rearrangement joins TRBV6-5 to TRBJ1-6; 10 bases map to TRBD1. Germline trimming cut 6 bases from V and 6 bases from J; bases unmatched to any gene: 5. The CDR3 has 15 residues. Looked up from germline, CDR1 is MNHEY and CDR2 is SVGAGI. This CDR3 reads CASRGQGDGNSPLHF. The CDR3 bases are TGTGCCAGCAGAGGACAGGGGGACGGTAATTCACCCCTCCACTTT.

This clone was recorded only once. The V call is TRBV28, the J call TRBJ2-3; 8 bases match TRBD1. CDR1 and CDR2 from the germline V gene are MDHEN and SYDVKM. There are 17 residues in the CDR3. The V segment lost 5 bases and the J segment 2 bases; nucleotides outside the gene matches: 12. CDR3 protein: CASSQLGQGLFTDTQYF. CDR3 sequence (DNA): TGTGCCAGCAGTCAGCTCGGACAGGGTTTGTTCACAGATACGCAGTATTTT.

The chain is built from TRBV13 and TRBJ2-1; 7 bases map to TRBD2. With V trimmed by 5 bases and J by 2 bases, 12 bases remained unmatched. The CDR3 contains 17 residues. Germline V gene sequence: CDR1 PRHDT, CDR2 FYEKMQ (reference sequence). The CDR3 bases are TGTGCCAGCAGCCTAGACCCTGCGGGAGAGACCTACAATGAGCAGTTCTTC. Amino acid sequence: CASSLDPAGETYNEQFF.

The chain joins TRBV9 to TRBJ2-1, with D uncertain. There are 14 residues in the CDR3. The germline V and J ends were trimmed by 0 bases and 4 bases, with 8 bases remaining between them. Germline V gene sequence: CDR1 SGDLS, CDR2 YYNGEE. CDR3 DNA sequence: TGTGCCAGCAGCGTAGTTCCCTCTTACAATGAGCAGTTCTTC. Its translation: CASSVVPSYNEQFF.

The DNA for the CDR3 is TGCGCCAGCAGCTTGGTTCCAGGGTACCAAGAGACCCAGTACTTC. Translated, it gives CASSLVPGYQETQYF. This sequence joins TRBV5-1 and TRBJ2-5; D might be TRBD1 (5 bases). V lost 0 bases to trimming and J lost 0 bases, with 9 bases between them. This CDR3 region has 15 residues. Germline CDR1 reads SGHRS; CDR2 reads YFSETQ.

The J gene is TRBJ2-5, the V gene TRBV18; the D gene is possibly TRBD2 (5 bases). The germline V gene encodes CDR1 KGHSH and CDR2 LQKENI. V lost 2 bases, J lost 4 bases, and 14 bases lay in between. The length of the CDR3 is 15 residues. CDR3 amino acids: CASSPGSRRIETQYF. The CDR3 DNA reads TGTGCCAGCTCACCAGGTAGCCGGAGGATAGAGACCCAGTACTTC. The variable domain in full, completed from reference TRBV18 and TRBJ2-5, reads NAGVMQNPRHLVRRRGQEARLRCSPMKGHSHVYWYRQLPEEGLKFMVYLQKENIIDESGMPKERFSAEFPKEGPSILRIQQVVRGDSAAYFCASSPGSRRIETQYFGPGTRLLVL.

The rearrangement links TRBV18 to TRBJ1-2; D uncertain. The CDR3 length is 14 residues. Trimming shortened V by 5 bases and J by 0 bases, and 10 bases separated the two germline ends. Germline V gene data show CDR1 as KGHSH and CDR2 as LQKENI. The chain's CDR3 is CASSSQVPNYGYTF. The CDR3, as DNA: TGTGCCAGCTCAAGTCAGGTTCCTAACTATGGCTACACCTTC.

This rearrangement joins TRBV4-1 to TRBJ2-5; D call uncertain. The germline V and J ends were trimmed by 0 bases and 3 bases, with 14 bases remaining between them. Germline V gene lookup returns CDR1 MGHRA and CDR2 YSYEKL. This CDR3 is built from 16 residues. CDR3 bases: TGCGCCAGCAGCCAAGATCAGTATAGCTCCGAAGAGACCCAGTACTTC. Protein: CASSQDQYSSEETQYF.